These 10 T cell receptor beta chains originate from one sample sequenced in a study of T-cell memory formation after mild COVID-19. TCRdb analysed the 5' RACE reads with MiXCR anew, one entry per CDR3 protein. The sample contains about 340,000 distinct CDR3 sequences, more than 15% of which appear only once. The sequencing input was PBMCs or a T cell subset sorted from them (not recorded which). The receptors here all came from a man between 18 and 29 years old who had mild COVID-19 (a few samples of this study predate the infection). Cell type and time point are not known.

This clonotype came up a few times. The V gene is TRBV24-1, the J gene TRBJ2-1, with D possibly TRBD2 on 5 matching bases. The CDR3 covers 12 residues. Germline V gene lookup returns CDR1 KGHDR and CDR2 SFDVKD. Trimming shortened V by 11 bases and J by 4 bases, and 11 bases separated the two germline ends. This CDR3 is CASGSGYNEQFF. The DNA for the CDR3 is TGTGCCAGCGGTTCGGGATACAATGAGCAGTTCTTC.

The V gene is TRBV7-9, the J gene TRBJ2-1, with TRBD1 identical over 9 bases. The ends lost 4 bases at V and 7 bases at J; junction bases unmatched: 14. The CDR3 covers 17 residues. Per germline, CDR1 SEHNR and CDR2 FQNEAQ (reference sequence). The CDR3 is CASSSTDRDRVKNEQFF. CDR3 nucleotide sequence: TGTGCCAGCAGCTCAACCGACCGGGACAGGGTAAAGAATGAGCAGTTCTTC.

V is TRBV11-2 and J is TRBJ2-5; D might be TRBD1 or TRBD2, each matching 5 bases. The CDR3 length is 15 residues. CDR1 SGHAT and CDR2 FQNNGV come from the germline V gene. Trimming took off 5 bases at V and 2 bases at J, with 15 bases between the two ends. The CDR3 here is CASSNMGRPQETQYF. Written as DNA, the CDR3 is TGTGCCAGCAGCAATATGGGACGGCCTCAAGAGACCCAGTACTTC. Drawing the rest from reference TRBV11-2 and TRBJ2-5, the complete variable domain is EAGVAQSPRYKIIEKRQSVAFWCNPISGHATLYWYQQILGQGPKLLIQFQNNGVVDDSQLPKDRFSAERLKGVDSTLKIQPAKLEDSAVYLCASSNMGRPQETQYFGPGTRLLVL.

The rearrangement links TRBV15 to TRBJ2-1; D is tentatively TRBD1 or TRBD2 (5 bases each). Deletions cut 3 bases from V and 6 bases from J, with 15 bases between. The CDR3 covers 15 residues. Germline loops: CDR1 LNHNV, CDR2 YYDKDF (reference sequence). DNA for the CDR3: TGTGCCACCAGCAGCAGGGTTCGTGGACTCAATGAGCAGTTCTTC. Translating gives CATSSRVRGLNEQFF.

To note about this clonotype: A much bigger clone sits one base away, suggesting this may be a read error. The J gene is TRBJ2-3, the V gene TRBV7-2, with 9 bases lining up with TRBD2. The CDR3 spans 15 residues. Germline V gives CDR1 SGHTA, CDR2 FQGNSA. The junction had 6 bases not matched to a gene; V was cut back by 3 bases and J by 5 bases. The CDR3 sequence is CASSLGGGAGDTQYF. Written as DNA, the CDR3 is TGTGCCAGCAGCTTGGGCGGGGGGGCCGGAGATACGCAGTATTTT.

This clonotype was counted many times. V is TRBV6-1 and J is TRBJ2-1; D tentatively fits TRBD1 or TRBD2 (6 bases each). The CDR3 is made up of 16 amino acids. Per germline, CDR1 MNHNS and CDR2 SASEGT. The V gene lost 7 bases and the J gene lost 3 bases, with 19 bases spanning the gap. This CDR3 reads CASTERGETDYNEQFF. CDR3 coding DNA: TGTGCCAGCACCGAAAGGGGGGAGACTGACTACAATGAGCAGTTCTTC.

This clonotype was detected only a few times. The chain carries TRBV5-1 and TRBJ1-1; D unclear. The CDR3 totals 14 residues. The germline V gene encodes CDR1 SGHRS and CDR2 YFSETQ. V was trimmed by 7 bases and J by 4 bases, leaving 17 bases between them. CDR3 sequence: CASSEPTLGTEAFF. The CDR3 DNA sequence: TGCGCCAGCTCAGAACCGACTTTGGGCACTGAAGCTTTCTTT.

The rearrangement links TRBV3-1 to TRBJ2-3; D is perhaps TRBD2 (7 bases). The V gene's germline CDR1 is LGHDT and CDR2 YNNKEL (reference sequence). The CDR3 covers 14 residues. Deletions cut 3 bases from V and 7 bases from J, with 14 bases between. In nucleotides, the CDR3 is TGTGCCAGCAGCCATTCGACGGGGGGCTATACGCAGTATTTT. This sequence encodes CASSHSTGGYTQYF.

V and J are TRBV6-6 and TRBJ2-3, with TRBD2 matching 9 bases. V dropped 6 bases and J dropped 0; count of bases not matched to a gene: 4. Per germline, CDR1 MNHNY and CDR2 SVGAGI (reference sequence). The CDR3 runs 15 residues. The CDR3: CASSGLATSTDTQYF. For the CDR3, the DNA is TGTGCCAGCAGCGGACTAGCGACTAGCACAGATACGCAGTATTTT.

The table lists this clonotype with a few counts. V gene TRBV7-2 combines with J gene TRBJ2-5, with D tentatively TRBD1 (6 bases). With 5 bases removed from V and 2 bases from J, the gap between germline ends came to 9 bases. Germline CDR1 SGHTA, CDR2 FQGNSA. There are 13 residues in the CDR3. DNA of the CDR3: TGTGCCAGCAGCATTACAGGGCAAGAGACCCAGTACTTC. Translated, it gives CASSITGQETQYF.